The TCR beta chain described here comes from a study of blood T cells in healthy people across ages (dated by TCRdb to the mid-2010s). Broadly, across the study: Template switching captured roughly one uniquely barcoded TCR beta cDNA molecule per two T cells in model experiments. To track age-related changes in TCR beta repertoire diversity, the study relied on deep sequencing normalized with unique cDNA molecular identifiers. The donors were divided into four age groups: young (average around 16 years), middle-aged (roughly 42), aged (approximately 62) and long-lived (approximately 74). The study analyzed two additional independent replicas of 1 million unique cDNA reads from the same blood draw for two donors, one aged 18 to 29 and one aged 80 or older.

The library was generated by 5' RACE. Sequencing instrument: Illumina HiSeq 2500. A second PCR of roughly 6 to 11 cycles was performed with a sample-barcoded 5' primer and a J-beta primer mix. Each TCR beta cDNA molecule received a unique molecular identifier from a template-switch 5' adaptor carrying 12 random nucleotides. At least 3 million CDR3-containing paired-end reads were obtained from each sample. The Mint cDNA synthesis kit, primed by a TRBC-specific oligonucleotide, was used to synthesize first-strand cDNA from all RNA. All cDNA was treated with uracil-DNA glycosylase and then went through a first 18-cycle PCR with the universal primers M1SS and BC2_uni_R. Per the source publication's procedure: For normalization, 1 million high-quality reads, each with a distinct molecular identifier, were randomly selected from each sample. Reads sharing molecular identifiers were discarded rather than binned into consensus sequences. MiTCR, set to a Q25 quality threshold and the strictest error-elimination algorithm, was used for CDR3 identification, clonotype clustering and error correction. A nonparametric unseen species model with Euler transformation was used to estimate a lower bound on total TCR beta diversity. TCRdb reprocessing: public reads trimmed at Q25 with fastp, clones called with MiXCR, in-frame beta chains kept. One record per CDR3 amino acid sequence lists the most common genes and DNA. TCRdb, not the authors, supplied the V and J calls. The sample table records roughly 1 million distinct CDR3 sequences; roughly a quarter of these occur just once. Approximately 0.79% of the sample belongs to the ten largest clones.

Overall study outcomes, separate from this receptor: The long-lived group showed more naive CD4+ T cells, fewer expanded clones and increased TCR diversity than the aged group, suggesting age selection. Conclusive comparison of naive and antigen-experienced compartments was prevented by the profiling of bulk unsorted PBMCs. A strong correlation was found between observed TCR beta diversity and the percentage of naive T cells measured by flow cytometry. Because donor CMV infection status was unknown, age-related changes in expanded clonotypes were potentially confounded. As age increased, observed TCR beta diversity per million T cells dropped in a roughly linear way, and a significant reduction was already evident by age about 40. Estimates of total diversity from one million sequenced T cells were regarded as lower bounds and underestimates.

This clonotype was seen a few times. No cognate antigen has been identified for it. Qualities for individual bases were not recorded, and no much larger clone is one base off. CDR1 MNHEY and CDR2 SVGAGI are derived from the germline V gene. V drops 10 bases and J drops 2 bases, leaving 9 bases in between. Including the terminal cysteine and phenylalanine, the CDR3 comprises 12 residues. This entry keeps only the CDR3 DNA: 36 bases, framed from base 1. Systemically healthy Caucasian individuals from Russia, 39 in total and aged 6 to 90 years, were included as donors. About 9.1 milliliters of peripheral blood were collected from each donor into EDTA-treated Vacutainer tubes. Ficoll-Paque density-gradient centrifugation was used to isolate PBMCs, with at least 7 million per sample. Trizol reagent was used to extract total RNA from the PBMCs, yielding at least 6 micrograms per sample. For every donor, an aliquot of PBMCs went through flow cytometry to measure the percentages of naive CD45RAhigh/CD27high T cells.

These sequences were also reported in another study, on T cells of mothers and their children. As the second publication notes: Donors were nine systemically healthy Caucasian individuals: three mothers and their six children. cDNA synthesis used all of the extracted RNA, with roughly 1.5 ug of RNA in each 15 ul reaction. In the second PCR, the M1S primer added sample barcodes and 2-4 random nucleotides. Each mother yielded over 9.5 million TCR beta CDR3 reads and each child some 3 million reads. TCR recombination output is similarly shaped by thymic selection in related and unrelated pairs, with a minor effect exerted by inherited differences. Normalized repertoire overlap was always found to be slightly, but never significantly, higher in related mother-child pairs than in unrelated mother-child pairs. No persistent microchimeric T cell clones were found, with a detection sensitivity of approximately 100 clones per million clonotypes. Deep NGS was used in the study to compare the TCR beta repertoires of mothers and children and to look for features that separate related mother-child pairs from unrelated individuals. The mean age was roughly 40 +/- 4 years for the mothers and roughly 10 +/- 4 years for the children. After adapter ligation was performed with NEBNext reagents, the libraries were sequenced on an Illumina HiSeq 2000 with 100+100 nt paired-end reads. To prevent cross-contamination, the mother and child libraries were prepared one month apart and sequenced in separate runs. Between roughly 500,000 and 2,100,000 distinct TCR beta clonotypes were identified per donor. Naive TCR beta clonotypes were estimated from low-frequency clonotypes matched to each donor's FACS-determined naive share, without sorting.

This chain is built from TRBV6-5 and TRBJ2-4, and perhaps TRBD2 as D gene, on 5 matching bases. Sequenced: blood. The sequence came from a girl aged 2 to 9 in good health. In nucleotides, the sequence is TGTGCCACCCACGGGACCAAAAACATTCAGTACTTC. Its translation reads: CATHGTKNIQYF.